This T cell receptor beta chain was identified during a study of blood T cell repertoires in COVID-19. Whole-study context: Italy, Spain and the United States were the sources of the convalescent and acute COVID-19 samples. In each case, the material was cDNA or gDNA derived from T cells, B-cell-depleted T cells, or PBMCs.

Assay used: immunoSEQ multiplex PCR; TCRdb lists only in-frame clones, some missing. Found here are roughly 100,000 clones, over 75% of them singletons; the top ten hold under 14%. Germline V gene data show CDR1 as LGHNT and CDR2 as FRNRAP. V was cut by 2 bases and J by 2 bases, with 22 bases left in between. The CDR3 is 18 residues long. The sequencing input was peripheral blood. This sequence was found in a woman in her 30s with acute or convalescent COVID-19. The V and J genes are TRBV12-5 and TRBJ2-7; D might be TRBD1 (6 bases). The CDR3 region is CASGLPQGDGTPPYEQYF. As DNA, the CDR3 is TGTGCTAGTGGTTTGCCCCAGGGAGACGGGACACCACCCTACGAGCAGTACTTC.